This T cell receptor (beta chain) was identified in a study of Graves' ophthalmopathy and Graves' hyperthyroidism. Study-wide results and limits: In separating ophthalmopathy from stable hyperthyroidism, a 13-signature model achieved 85% to 90% sensitivity and over 80% specificity. Blood repertoires reportedly contained most expanded thyroid clonotypes above 0.001 frequency.

Amplification of the TCR beta CDR3 regions used RNA transcripts (as template). RT-PCR with HTBI primers came first, then second-round multiplex PCR. One entry per CDR3 protein, called by TCRdb with MiXCR from the multiplex PCR reads. The table lists 200,000 to 250,000 distinct CDR3 sequences, around 45% of them singletons. V gave up 2 bases and J gave up 8 bases, with 6 bases separating them. This CDR3 region has 11 residues. Ophthalmopathy-affected donors exhibited moderate-to-severe activity, CAS ≥3, NOSPECS ≥4, and duration under 3 months. Diagnoses were established from clinical symptoms, serum thyroxine, TRAb, thyroid ultrasound and orbital computed tomography. Comments on this clonotype: What it binds is not known.

Specimen: peripheral blood. The chain recombines TRBV12-3 or TRBV12-4 with TRBJ1-2; D not resolved. This clonotype originated in an adult man with Graves' ophthalmopathy. For the CDR3, the DNA is TGTGCCAGCAGTTTACTGAAGGGCTACACCTTC. This sequence encodes CASSLLKGYTF.